A single sample gave rise to the 5 T cell receptor beta chains below, sequenced in a study of T cells in narcolepsy. The assay was immunoSEQ multiplex PCR, and TCRdb's table has in-frame clones only and misses some. The sample contains about 34,000 clones, roughly four fifths of which appear only once. The sequenced sample consisted of CD45RA- memory CD4+ T cells from PBMCs. The receptor set was obtained from a human donor with narcolepsy.

The chain carries TRBV2 and TRBJ2-1; D may correspond to TRBD1 or TRBD2 (5 bases each). The V gene lost 5 bases and the J gene lost 7 bases, with 15 bases spanning the gap. Germline assignment: CDR1 SNHLY and CDR2 FYNNEI. There are 14 residues in the CDR3. This chain's CDR3 is CASSIPGTTNEQFF. The CDR3 DNA is TGTGCCAGCAGTATTCCCGGGACCACTAATGAGCAGTTCTTC.

This chain joins TRBV5-1 and TRBJ2-2, with 9 bases matching TRBD1. The CDR3 extends over 17 amino acids. Germline V gives CDR1 SGHRS, CDR2 YFSETQ. The trim removed 0 bases at V and 10 bases at J, leaving 13 bases unmatched. The DNA of the CDR3 is TGCGCCAGCAGCTTGGCCGTCGGGGGACAGGGCAGCGAGGAGCTGTTTTTT. Protein: CASSLAVGGQGSEELFF.

The chain combines TRBV7-2 with TRBJ1-5; D gene unclear. Germline lookup yields CDR1 SGHTA and CDR2 FQGNSA. V lost 2 bases to trimming and J lost 2 bases, with 4 bases between them. The length of the CDR3 is 13 residues. DNA for the CDR3: TGTGCCAGCAGCTTAAGGGGCAATCAGCCCCAGCATTTT. This sequence encodes CASSLRGNQPQHF.

CDR3 DNA sequence: TGTGCCAGCCGGACCGACATGAACACTGAAGCTTTCTTT. As protein: CASRTDMNTEAFF. The rearrangement links TRBV7-8 to TRBJ1-1; D unclear. V was clipped by 8 bases and J by 0 bases, with 10 bases between them. CDR3 length: 13 amino acids. Germline CDR1 SGHVS, CDR2 FQNEAQ. Full variable domain (missing parts from reference TRBV7-8 and TRBJ1-1): GAGVSQSPRYKVAKRGQDVALRCDPISGHVSLFWYQQALGQGPEFLTYFQNEAQLDKSGLPSDRFFAERPEGSVSTLKIQRTQQEDSAVYLCASRTDMNTEAFFGQGTRLTVV.

V and J are TRBV4-2 and TRBJ1-2; tentative D call: TRBD1 (5 bases). This CDR3 is 13 amino acids long. The germline V and J ends were trimmed by 4 bases and 2 bases, with 8 bases remaining between them. In germline, CDR1 is LGHNA, CDR2 YNFKEQ. The CDR3 region is CASSPRGNYGYTF. CDR3 coding DNA: TGTGCCAGCAGCCCCCGGGGGAACTATGGCTACACCTTC.